These 30 T cell receptor beta chains share one sample of origin, sequenced in a study of cytomegalovirus exposure and HLA in healthy donors (dated by TCRdb to 2016 to 2017). Library method: the immunoSEQ multiplex PCR assay. This immuneACCESS table, as held by TCRdb, lists in-frame sequences with V and J called but not all clones. Of the missing ones, under half trace to an unresolved V gene in checked studies; the others have no known cause. This sample holds about 73,000 clones; around nine tenths were observed only once. Of the sample, 3.5% to 4% is held by the ten largest clones. Source material: PBMCs. All receptors come from a woman younger than 35 in good health and CMV-seropositive.

J is TRBJ2-3 and V is TRBV9, with 7 positions matching TRBD2. Germline CDR1 is SGDLS and CDR2 is YYNGEE. This CDR3 spans 16 amino acids. Trimming removed 4 bases from V and 0 bases from J; junction bases left unmatched: 8. CDR3 residues: CASSTDSGRSTDTQYF. The CDR3 bases are TGTGCCAGCAGCACAGATAGCGGGCGGAGCACAGATACGCAGTATTTT.

V usage is TRBV7-8 and J usage is TRBJ1-1; D is unclear. The germline CDR1 and CDR2 sequences are SGHVS and FQNEAQ. This CDR3 comprises 13 residues. The V end was cut by 3 bases, the J end by 3 bases, with 8 bases between. This chain's CDR3 is CASSLPEDTEAFF. DNA of the CDR3: TGTGCCAGCAGCTTGCCCGAGGACACTGAAGCTTTCTTT.

V gene TRBV10-3 combines with J gene TRBJ1-2, with unresolved D. There are 16 residues in the CDR3. The V gene's germline CDR1 is ENHRY and CDR2 SYGVKD. V lost 2 bases and J 3 bases, leaving 16 bases between the germline ends. For the CDR3, the DNA is TGTGCCATCAGTGAGACTTACAGCTTGCGGGACTATGGCTACACCTTC. Its protein is CAISETYSLRDYGYTF.

In its sample, this clone was seen once. The J gene is TRBJ1-5, the V gene TRBV19, with TRBD1 matching 7 bases. This CDR3 has 14 residues. The germline V gene encodes CDR1 LNHDA and CDR2 SQIVND (reference sequence). V trimming: 6 bases; J trimming: 3 bases; junction bases outside the gene matches: 5. This CDR3 is CASRRDSNNQPQHF. CDR3 in DNA: TGTGCCAGTAGGAGGGACAGTAACAATCAGCCCCAGCATTTT.

The V call is TRBV27, the J call TRBJ2-3; perhaps TRBD1 as D (5 bases). The germline V gene has CDR1 MNHEY and CDR2 SMNVEV (reference sequence). This CDR3 has 13 amino acids. V was shortened by 4 bases and J by 6 bases, with 11 bases between the two germline ends. The DNA of the CDR3 is TGTGCCAGCAGTTGGCAGACAGCGGATACGCAGTATTTT. Translated, it gives CASSWQTADTQYF.

Regarding this clone: Germline and junction disagree at one end, which may indicate a read error. The chain recombines TRBV9 with TRBJ2-6, with TRBD2 as a possible D gene (6 bases). Per germline, CDR1 SGDLS and CDR2 YYNGEE. CDR3 length: 14 residues. The CDR3 spells CASSVGPGVNVLTF. The CDR3 DNA is TGTGCCAGCAGCGTAGGCCCGGGGGTCAACGTCCTGACTTTC.

The V call is TRBV9, the J call TRBJ2-1; possible D gene TRBD2, 5 bases. Deletions cut 0 bases from V and 2 bases from J, with 12 bases between. CDR1 and CDR2 (germline): SGDLS, YYNGEE. The CDR3 loop spans 16 amino acids. The CDR3 reads CASSVGLGAAYNEQFF. In DNA, the CDR3 is TGTGCCAGCAGCGTAGGCTTGGGAGCAGCCTACAATGAGCAGTTCTTC.

The gene calls are TRBV27 and TRBJ1-1; D possibly corresponds to TRBD1 (5 bases). Per the germline V gene, CDR1 is MNHEY and CDR2 is SMNVEV (reference sequence). Trimming pared 0 bases from V and 4 bases from J, leaving 15 bases between. The CDR3 is 16 residues long. The CDR3 region is CASSLSGQGRLTEAFF. The CDR3 DNA follows: TGTGCCAGCAGTTTATCGGGGCAGGGAAGGCTCACTGAAGCTTTCTTT.

The chain couples TRBV5-6 to TRBJ1-2; D gene uncertain. Germline V lookup: CDR1 SGHDT, CDR2 YYEEEE. The CDR3 is made up of 14 amino acids. V was pared by 3 bases and J by 2 bases, with 11 bases between. The CDR3 loop reads CASSSDAGNYGYTF. The CDR3 DNA reads as TGTGCCAGCAGCTCAGACGCGGGAAACTATGGCTACACCTTC.

In this sample, this clone turned up once. The CDR3 DNA is TGTGCCAGCAGCGTAGTTCCGGAGGCGCTGAACACTGAAGCTTTCTTT. Translated: CASSVVPEALNTEAFF. The chain has TRBV9 and TRBJ1-1; D is unresolved. The CDR3 totals 16 residues. Germline V gives CDR1 SGDLS, CDR2 YYNGEE. Trimming left V 0 bases short and J 0 bases short, with 12 bases between.

The chain employs TRBV6-4 and TRBJ2-1, with 8 positions matching TRBD2. J gave up 8 bases and V 3 bases, and 0 bases lay outside the gene matches. This CDR3 has 12 residues. The germline V gene has CDR1 MRHNA and CDR2 SNTAGT. The CDR3 spells CASSEAGDEQFF. As DNA, the CDR3 is TGTGCCAGCAGTGAAGCGGGAGATGAGCAGTTCTTC.

V and J are TRBV5-6 and TRBJ2-1, with D perhaps TRBD1 (5 bases). CDR1 is SGHDT, CDR2 YYEEEE, per germline. V was cut by 0 bases and J by 8 bases, with 12 bases left in between. The CDR3 covers 14 residues. DNA for the CDR3: TGTGCCAGCAGCTTGGGGCAGGGATACTATGAGCAGTTCTTC. Translation: CASSLGQGYYEQFF.

The rearrangement uses TRBV18 and TRBJ2-7, with D tentatively TRBD2 (5 bases). Trimming shortened V by 6 bases and J by 6 bases, and 15 bases separated the two germline ends. This CDR3 contains 13 residues. Per germline, CDR1 KGHSH and CDR2 LQKENI. CDR3 nucleotide sequence: TGTGCCAGCTCCCTAGACCGGGGAGCCGAGCAGTACTTC. This translates into CASSLDRGAEQYF.

In DNA form, the CDR3 reads TGCGCCAGCAGCCAAGATCTATGGAATGAGCAGTTCTTC. Translated, it gives CASSQDLWNEQFF. J is TRBJ2-1 and V is TRBV4-1; D is unresolved. Looked up from germline, CDR1 is MGHRA and CDR2 is YSYEKL. This CDR3 region has 13 residues. Trimming removed 0 bases from V and 7 bases from J, with 7 bases in between.

The chain employs TRBV7-8 and TRBJ2-5; 14 bases map to TRBD2. The CDR3 runs to 18 residues. V gave up 4 bases and J gave up 0 bases; unmatched junction bases: 7. Germline values: CDR1 SGHVS, CDR2 FQNEAQ. The DNA of the CDR3 is TGTGCCAGCAGCTCAAGACTAGCGGGGGGGATGTACCAAGAGACCCAGTACTTC. This translates into CASSSRLAGGMYQETQYF.

The chain is built from TRBV10-2 and TRBJ1-1; TRBD1 matches 9 bases. Germline trimming cut 5 bases from V and 3 bases from J; bases unmatched to any gene: 4. CDR3 size: 14 residues. In germline, CDR1 is WSHSY, CDR2 SAAADI. The CDR3 region is CASSRQGGDTEAFF. For the CDR3, the DNA is TGCGCCAGCAGTCGACAGGGGGGGGACACTGAAGCTTTCTTT.

This clone was observed a single time. The chain joins TRBV2 to TRBJ2-1, with D unresolved. The CDR3 contains 13 residues. Between the trimmed V and J ends, which lost 2 bases and 1 base, there was a span of 3 bases. Looked up from germline, CDR1 is SNHLY and CDR2 is FYNNEI. CDR3 residues: CASSELSYNEQFF. The CDR3, as DNA: TGTGCCAGCAGTGAACTGTCCTACAATGAGCAGTTCTTC.

V usage is TRBV11-2 and J usage is TRBJ2-7; TRBD2 matches at 9 bases. CDR1 is SGHAT and CDR2 is FQNNGV in the germline V gene. The CDR3 is made up of 15 amino acids. After removal of 7 bases from V and 4 bases from J, the junction contained 11 bases not matched to a gene. The CDR3: CASKLLAGVIYEQYF. The CDR3 DNA is TGTGCCAGCAAACTCTTAGCGGGAGTTATTTACGAGCAGTACTTC.

The V call is TRBV7-8, the J call TRBJ2-7, with 8 positions matching TRBD1. Germline lookup yields CDR1 SGHVS and CDR2 FQNEAQ. The CDR3 extends over 16 amino acids. V was pared by 1 base and J by 2 bases, with 7 bases of the junction left unmatched. CDR3 residues: CASSLGAGGETYEQYF. CDR3 nucleotides: TGTGCCAGCAGCTTAGGGGCAGGGGGCGAAACCTACGAGCAGTACTTC. The full variable domain, in which reference TRBV7-8 and TRBJ2-7 provide the parts outside the CDR3, is GAGVSQSPRYKVAKRGQDVALRCDPISGHVSLFWYQQALGQGPEFLTYFQNEAQLDKSGLPSDRFFAERPEGSVSTLKIQRTQQEDSAVYLCASSLGAGGETYEQYFGPGTRLTVT.

The chain couples TRBV5-6 to TRBJ1-5; tentative D call: TRBD1 (5 bases). V was shortened by 2 bases and J by 1 base, with 10 bases between the two germline ends. The CDR3 is 15 residues long. Germline CDR1 and CDR2: SGHDT and YYEEEE. CDR3 sequence: CASSLGPGSNQPQHF. CDR3 sequence (DNA): TGTGCCAGCAGCTTAGGGCCAGGGAGCAATCAGCCCCAGCATTTT.

Notes on this clone: Other DNA sequences in the sample encode the same CDR3. This sequence joins TRBV11-2 and TRBJ2-2, with a weak D call TRBD2 (5 bases). This CDR3 comprises 18 residues. V lost 5 bases and J 0 bases, leaving 19 bases between the germline ends. Germline CDR1 reads SGHAT; CDR2 reads FQNNGV. In DNA form, the CDR3 reads TGTGCCAGCAGCCCTATTGTCGCCGGGGATTCGAACACCGGGGAGCTGTTTTTT. It is translated as CASSPIVAGDSNTGELFF. The whole variable domain, remainder taken from reference TRBV11-2 and TRBJ2-2, is EAGVAQSPRYKIIEKRQSVAFWCNPISGHATLYWYQQILGQGPKLLIQFQNNGVVDDSQLPKDRFSAERLKGVDSTLKIQPAKLEDSAVYLCASSPIVAGDSNTGELFFGEGSRLTVL.

The V and J genes are TRBV13 and TRBJ2-5, with TRBD2 as a possible D gene (5 bases). Germline V gives CDR1 PRHDT, CDR2 FYEKMQ (reference sequence). The CDR3 sequence is 16 residues long. V gave up 4 bases and J gave up 2 bases, with 17 bases separating them. CDR3 sequence: CASSSRGGREQETQYF. The DNA for the CDR3 is TGTGCCAGCAGCTCCCGCGGAGGTAGAGAGCAAGAGACCCAGTACTTC.

The V gene is TRBV13, the J gene TRBJ1-1, with D perhaps TRBD1 (6 bases). Germline CDR1 and CDR2: PRHDT and FYEKMQ (reference sequence). The CDR3 has 15 residues. V was cut by 1 base and J by 1 base, with 10 bases left in between. CDR3: CASSLAGRGNTEAFF. The CDR3 DNA is TGTGCCAGCAGCTTAGCAGGCAGGGGGAACACTGAAGCTTTCTTT.

The chain has TRBV5-1 and TRBJ2-3; D perhaps matches TRBD2 (6 bases). This CDR3 region has 18 residues. Germline values: CDR1 SGHRS, CDR2 YFSETQ. V was clipped by 5 bases and J by 4 bases, with 26 bases between them. CDR3 residues: CASRGSPGEGRRADTQYF. The CDR3, as DNA: TGCGCCAGCAGGGGGTCGCCGGGAGAGGGCCGTAGGGCAGATACGCAGTATTTT.

This chain joins TRBV25-1 and TRBJ2-2, with TRBD2 as a possible D gene (6 bases). Trimming cost V 4 bases and J 4 bases, with 16 bases left between them. Germline lookup yields CDR1 MGHDK and CDR2 SYGVNS. The CDR3 extends over 16 amino acids. The CDR3 here is CASSARAGWITGELFF. CDR3 coding DNA: TGTGCCAGCAGTGCCCGGGCGGGGTGGATCACCGGGGAGCTGTTTTTT.

This chain uses TRBV6-6 with TRBJ2-7; D is unresolved. The V end was cut by 3 bases, the J end by 1 base, with 7 bases between. CDR3 length: 13 residues. Per germline, CDR1 MNHNY and CDR2 SVGAGI (reference sequence). CDR3 loop: CASSYFGSYEQYF. CDR3 coding DNA: TGTGCCAGCAGTTATTTCGGGTCCTACGAGCAGTACTTC.

The CDR3: CASSLVFYEQYF. The CDR3, as DNA: TGTGCCAGCAGCTTAGTCTTTTACGAGCAGTACTTC. The chain links TRBV13 to TRBJ2-7; no firm D call. The V end was cut by 1 base, the J end by 4 bases, with 5 bases between. The CDR3 consists of 12 residues. The germline gives CDR1 PRHDT, CDR2 FYEKMQ (reference sequence).

V gene TRBV30 combines with J gene TRBJ1-1, with D perhaps TRBD1 (6 bases). CDR3 length: 13 residues. V dropped 2 bases and J dropped 1 base, with 8 bases sitting between them. Germline V gene lookup returns CDR1 GTSNPN and CDR2 SVGIG (reference sequence). Here the CDR3 DNA reads TGTGCCTGGAGTATACAGGGGAACACTGAAGCTTTCTTT. Translated, it gives CAWSIQGNTEAFF.

This chain connects TRBV10-3 to TRBJ2-3, with D maybe TRBD2 (7 bases). V lost 8 bases and J 3 bases, leaving 18 bases between the germline ends. The CDR3 covers 15 residues. Germline CDR1 and CDR2: ENHRY and SYGVKD. The CDR3 spells CAIAPGGEGTDTQYF. In nucleotides, the CDR3 is TGTGCCATCGCCCCGGGGGGCGAGGGGACAGATACGCAGTATTTT.

The V and J genes are TRBV6-4 and TRBJ2-3; the D gene is possibly TRBD2 (5 bases). The V gene's germline CDR1 is MRHNA and CDR2 SNTAGT. V dropped 3 bases and J dropped 2 bases, with 15 bases sitting between them. The CDR3 length is 16 residues. CDR3 sequence (DNA): TGTGCCAGCAGTGAAACCCCGGGGAGCCACACAGATACGCAGTATTTT. Translation gives CASSETPGSHTDTQYF.